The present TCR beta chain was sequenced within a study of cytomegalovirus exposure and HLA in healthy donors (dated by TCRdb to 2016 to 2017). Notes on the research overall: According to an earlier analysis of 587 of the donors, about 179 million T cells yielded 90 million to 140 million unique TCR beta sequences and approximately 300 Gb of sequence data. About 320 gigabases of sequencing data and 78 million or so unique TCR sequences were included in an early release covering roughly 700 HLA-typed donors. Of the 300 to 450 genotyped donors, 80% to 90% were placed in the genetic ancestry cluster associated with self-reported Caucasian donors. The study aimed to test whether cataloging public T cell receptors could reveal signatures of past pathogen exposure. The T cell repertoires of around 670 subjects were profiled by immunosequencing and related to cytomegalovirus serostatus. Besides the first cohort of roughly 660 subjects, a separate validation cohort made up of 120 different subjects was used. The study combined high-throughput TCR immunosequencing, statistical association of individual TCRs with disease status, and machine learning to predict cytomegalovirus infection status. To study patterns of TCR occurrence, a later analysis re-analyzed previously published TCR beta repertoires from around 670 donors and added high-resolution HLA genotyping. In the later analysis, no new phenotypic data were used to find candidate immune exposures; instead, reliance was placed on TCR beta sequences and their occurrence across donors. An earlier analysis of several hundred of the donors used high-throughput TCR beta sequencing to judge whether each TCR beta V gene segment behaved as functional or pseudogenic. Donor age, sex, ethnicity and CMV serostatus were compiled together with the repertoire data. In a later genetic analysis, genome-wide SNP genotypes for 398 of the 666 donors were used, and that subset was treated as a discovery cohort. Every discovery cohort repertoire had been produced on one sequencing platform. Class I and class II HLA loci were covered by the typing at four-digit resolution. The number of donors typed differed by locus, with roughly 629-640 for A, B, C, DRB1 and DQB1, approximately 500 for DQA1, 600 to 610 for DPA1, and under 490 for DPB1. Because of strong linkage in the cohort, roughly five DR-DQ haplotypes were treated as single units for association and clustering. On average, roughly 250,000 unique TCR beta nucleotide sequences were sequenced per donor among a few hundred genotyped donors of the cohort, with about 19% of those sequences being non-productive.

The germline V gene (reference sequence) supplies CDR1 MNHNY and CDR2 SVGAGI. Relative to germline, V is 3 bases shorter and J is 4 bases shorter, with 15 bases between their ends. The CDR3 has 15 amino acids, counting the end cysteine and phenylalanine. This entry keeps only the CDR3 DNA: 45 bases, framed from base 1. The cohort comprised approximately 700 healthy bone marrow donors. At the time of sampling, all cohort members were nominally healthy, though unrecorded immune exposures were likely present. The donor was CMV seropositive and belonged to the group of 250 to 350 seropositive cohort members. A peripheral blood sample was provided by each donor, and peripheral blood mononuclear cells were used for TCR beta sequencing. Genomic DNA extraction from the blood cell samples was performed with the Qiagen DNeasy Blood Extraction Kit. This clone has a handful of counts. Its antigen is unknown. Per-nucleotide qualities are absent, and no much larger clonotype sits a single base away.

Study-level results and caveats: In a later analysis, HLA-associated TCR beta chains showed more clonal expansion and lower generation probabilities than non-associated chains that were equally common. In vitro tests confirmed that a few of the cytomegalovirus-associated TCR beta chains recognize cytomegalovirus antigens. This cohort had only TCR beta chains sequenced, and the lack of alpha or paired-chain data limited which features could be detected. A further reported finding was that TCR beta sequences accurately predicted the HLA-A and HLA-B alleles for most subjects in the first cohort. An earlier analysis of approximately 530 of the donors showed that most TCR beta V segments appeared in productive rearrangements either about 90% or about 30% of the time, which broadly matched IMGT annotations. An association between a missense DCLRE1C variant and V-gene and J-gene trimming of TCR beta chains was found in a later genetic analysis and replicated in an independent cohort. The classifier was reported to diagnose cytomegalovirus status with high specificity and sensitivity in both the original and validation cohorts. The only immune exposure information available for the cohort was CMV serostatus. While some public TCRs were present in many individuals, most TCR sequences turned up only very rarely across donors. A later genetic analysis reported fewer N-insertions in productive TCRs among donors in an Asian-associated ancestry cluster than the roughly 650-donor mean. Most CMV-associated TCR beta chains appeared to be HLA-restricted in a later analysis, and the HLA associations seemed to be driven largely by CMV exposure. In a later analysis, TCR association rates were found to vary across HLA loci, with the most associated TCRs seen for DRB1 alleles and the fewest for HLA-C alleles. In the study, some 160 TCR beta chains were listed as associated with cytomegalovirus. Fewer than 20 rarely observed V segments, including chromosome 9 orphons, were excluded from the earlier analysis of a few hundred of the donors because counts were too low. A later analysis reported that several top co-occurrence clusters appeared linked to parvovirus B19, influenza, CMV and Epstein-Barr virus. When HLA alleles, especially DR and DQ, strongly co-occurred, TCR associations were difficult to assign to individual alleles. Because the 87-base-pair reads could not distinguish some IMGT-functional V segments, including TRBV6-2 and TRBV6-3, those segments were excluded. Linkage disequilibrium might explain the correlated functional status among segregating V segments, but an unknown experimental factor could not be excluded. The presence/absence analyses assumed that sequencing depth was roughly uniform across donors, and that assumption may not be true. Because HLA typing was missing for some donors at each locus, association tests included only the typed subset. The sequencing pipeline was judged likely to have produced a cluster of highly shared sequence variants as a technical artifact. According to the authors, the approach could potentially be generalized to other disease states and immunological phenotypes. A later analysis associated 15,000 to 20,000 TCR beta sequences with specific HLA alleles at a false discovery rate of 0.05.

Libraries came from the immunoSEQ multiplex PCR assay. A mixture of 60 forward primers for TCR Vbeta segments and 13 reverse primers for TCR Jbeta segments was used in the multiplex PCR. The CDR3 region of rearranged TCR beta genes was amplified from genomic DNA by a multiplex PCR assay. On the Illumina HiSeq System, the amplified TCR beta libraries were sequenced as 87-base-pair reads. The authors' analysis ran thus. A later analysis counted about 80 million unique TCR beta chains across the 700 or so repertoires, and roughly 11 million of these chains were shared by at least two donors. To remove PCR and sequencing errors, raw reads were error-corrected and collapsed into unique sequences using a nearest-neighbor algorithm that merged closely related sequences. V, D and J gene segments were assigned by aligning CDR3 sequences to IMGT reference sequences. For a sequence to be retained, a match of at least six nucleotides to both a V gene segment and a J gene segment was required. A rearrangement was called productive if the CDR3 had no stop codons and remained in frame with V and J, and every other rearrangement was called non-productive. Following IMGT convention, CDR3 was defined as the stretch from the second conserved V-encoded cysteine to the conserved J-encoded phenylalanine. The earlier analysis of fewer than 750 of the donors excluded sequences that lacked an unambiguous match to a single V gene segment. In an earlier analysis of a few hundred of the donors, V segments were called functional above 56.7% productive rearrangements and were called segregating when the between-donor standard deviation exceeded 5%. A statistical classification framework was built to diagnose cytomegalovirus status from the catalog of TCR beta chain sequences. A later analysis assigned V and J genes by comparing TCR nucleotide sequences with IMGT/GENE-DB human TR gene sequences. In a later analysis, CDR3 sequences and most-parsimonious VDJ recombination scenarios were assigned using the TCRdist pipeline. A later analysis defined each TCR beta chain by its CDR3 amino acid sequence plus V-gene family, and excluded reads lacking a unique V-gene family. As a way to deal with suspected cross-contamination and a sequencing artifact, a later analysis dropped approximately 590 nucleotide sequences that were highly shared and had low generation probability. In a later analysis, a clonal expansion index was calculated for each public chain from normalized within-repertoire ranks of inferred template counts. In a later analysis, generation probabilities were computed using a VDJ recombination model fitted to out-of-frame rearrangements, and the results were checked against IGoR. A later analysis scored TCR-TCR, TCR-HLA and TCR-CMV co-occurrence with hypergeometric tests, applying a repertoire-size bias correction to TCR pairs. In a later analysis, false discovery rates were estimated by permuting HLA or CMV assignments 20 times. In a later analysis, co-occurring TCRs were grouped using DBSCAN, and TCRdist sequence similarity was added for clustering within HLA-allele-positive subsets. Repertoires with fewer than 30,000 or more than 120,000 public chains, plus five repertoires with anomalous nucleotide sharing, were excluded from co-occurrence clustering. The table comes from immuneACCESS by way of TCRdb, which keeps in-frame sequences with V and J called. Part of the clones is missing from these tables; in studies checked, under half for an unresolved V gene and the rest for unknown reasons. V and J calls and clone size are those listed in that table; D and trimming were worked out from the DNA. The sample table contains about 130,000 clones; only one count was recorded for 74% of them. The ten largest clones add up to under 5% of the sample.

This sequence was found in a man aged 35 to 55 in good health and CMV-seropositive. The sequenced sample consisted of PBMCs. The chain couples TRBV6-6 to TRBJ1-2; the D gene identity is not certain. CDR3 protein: CASSYPDGGGYGYTF. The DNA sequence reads TGTGCCAGCAGTTATCCCGACGGTGGCGGCTATGGCTACACCTTC.